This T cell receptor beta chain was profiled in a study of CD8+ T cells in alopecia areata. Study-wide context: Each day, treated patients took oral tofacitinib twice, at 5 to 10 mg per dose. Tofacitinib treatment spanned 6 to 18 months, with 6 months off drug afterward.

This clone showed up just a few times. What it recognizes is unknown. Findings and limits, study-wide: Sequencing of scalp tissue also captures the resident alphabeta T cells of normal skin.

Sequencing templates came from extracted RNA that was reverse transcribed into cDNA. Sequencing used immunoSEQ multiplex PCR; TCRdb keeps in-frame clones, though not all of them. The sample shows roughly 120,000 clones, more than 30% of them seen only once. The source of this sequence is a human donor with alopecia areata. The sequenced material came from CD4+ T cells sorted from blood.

The CDR3 loop is CSGEKFNEQFF. The DNA for the CDR3 is TGCAGCGGGGAGAAATTCAATGAGCAGTTCTTC. The chain recombines TRBV29-1 with TRBJ2-1; D possibly corresponds to TRBD2 (5 bases). Germline CDR1 SQVTM, CDR2 ANQGSEA. This CDR3 is 11 amino acids long. The V end was cut by 7 bases, the J end by 6 bases, with 10 bases between.